This T cell receptor beta chain was retrieved from a study of neoadjuvant nivolumab and ipilimumab in lung cancer (dated by TCRdb to about 2020). The study in broad terms: Intravenous nivolumab was dosed at 3 mg/kg on days 1, 15 and 29, and in the combination arm ipilimumab 1 mg/kg was added on day 1 only. The major pathologic response (MPR) rate in the intention-to-treat population in each study arm was designated as the primary trial endpoint. The trial treated 44 patients with operable NSCLC: 23 were randomized to nivolumab monotherapy and some 21 to nivolumab plus ipilimumab. The study compared TCR repertoires in pretherapy (baseline) peripheral blood with TCR repertoires in tumors resected at surgery following neoadjuvant immune checkpoint blockade. Matched pretherapy and resected tumor pairs were analyzed for seven patients: four treated with nivolumab and three with nivolumab plus ipilimumab.

The library was generated by the immunoSEQ multiplex PCR assay. The study's processing was this. Richness and clonality were used to summarize the repertoires, and clones that significantly expanded or contracted between pre- and post-therapy samples were identified. Not all clones reach the TCRdb copy of this immuneACCESS table, which keeps in-frame sequences only. Checked studies attribute under half of the gap to unresolved V genes and leave the rest unexplained. The DNA gave D and trimming, while V, J and clone size come from that table. This sample has 15,000 to 20,000 clones in its table, and over 70% of those were observed once. The biggest ten clones account for around 10% of the sample. General findings and caveats noted by the study authors: No significant correlation was found between TCR clonality and pathologic tumor regression, and only a single major-pathologic-response sample was available for the analysis of TCR clonality versus pathologic tumor regression. A small number of samples was subjected to TCR sequencing. From pretherapy to surgery, tumor T-cell richness and clonality increased in three of three dual-therapy tumors but in only two of four nivolumab-treated tumors. TCR richness and clonality were greater in resected tumors than in tumor-adjacent uninvolved lung, and increases were seen in more dual-therapy-treated tumors. TCR richness in pretherapy blood showed a positive correlation with richness in tumors resected after neoadjuvant therapy (Spearman R of about 0.8).

With respect to this clone: Its specific antigen is unknown. No much larger clonotype is one base removed from it; base qualities were not supplied.

The time point label, as the study defines it: at surgical resection after neoadjuvant nivolumab +/- ipilimumab. The samples were taken from NEOSTAR, a phase 2 randomized trial in operable NSCLC that tested neoadjuvant nivolumab or nivolumab plus ipilimumab, followed by surgery. This clonotype was obtained from an adult with non-small cell lung cancer. This specimen was tumor tissue, taken after neoadjuvant nivolumab, alone or with ipilimumab, at or shortly before surgery.

The nucleotides are TGTGCCAGCAGTTATGACAGGGGTGGAAGCTACGAGCAGTACTTC. It specifies CASSYDRGGSYEQYF. The chain uses TRBV5-4 and TRBJ2-7; TRBD1 lines up with 8 middle nucleotides. After removal of 5 bases from V and 3 bases from J, the junction retains 10 bases not matched to a gene. Inclusive of the bounding cysteine and phenylalanine, the CDR3 is 15 residues long. The retained sequence is limited to the CDR3, 45 bases, with the frame set at the first base. From the germline V gene (reference sequence), CDR1 is SGHNT and CDR2 is YYREEE.